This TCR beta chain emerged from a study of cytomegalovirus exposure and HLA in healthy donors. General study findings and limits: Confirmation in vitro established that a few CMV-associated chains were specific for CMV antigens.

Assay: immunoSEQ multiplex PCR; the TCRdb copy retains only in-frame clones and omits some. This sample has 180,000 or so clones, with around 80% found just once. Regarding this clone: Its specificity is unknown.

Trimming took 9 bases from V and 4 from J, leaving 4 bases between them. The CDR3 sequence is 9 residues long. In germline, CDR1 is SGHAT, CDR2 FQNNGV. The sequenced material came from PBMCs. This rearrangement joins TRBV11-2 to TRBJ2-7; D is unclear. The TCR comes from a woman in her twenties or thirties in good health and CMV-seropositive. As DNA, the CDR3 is TGTGCCAGTGAGTACGAGCAGTACTTC. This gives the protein CASEYEQYF.